Listed below are T cell receptor beta chains from one sample, sequenced in a study of CD8+ T cells in alopecia areata. The assay was immunoSEQ multiplex PCR, and TCRdb's table has in-frame clones only and misses some. Found here are about 74,000 clones, about 30% of them singletons; the top ten hold 14% to 15%. Sequences were derived from CD8+ T cells sorted from blood, sampled at week 4, from a patient treated with tofacitinib. The receptors derive from a human donor with alopecia areata. CDR3s include the opening cysteine and the closing phenylalanine or tryptophan. D genes are given only for firm matches. The size entry is marked missing in some rows and otherwise reads once, few, many or a size class.

clone_size j_call d_call v_call cdr3_nt cdr3_aa
few TRBJ2-4 . TRBV15 TGTGCCACCAGCCCCCGAAGTCTAGGGTGGAAGTACTTC CATSPRSLGWKYF
. TRBJ1-5 . TRBV6-6 TGTGCCAGCAGTGTAGGGATACTCAATCAGCCCCAGCATTTT CASSVGILNQPQHF
few TRBJ2-3 . TRBV9 TGTGCCAGCAGCGTAGGGATAAGCACAGATACGCAGTATTTT CASSVGISTDTQYF
. TRBJ2-5 . TRBV29-1 TGCAGCGTTCAAGGGACCCAGTACTTC CSVQGTQYF
few TRBJ2-2 TRBD1 TRBV5-1 TGCGCCAGCAGCTTACGCCCTGACAGGGCGGACACCGGGGAGCTGTTTTTT CASSLRPDRADTGELFF
. TRBJ2-7 . TRBV11-2 TGTGCCAGCAGCTTCGGGACGGCCTCCTACGAGCAGTACTTC CASSFGTASYEQYF
few TRBJ1-1 . TRBV29-1 TGCAGCGTTGATTCCAGGAACACTGAAGCTTTCTTT CSVDSRNTEAFF
. TRBJ2-7 TRBD1 TRBV10-3 TGTGCCATCAGTGATTACAGGGGGCGCGAGCAGTACTTC CAISDYRGREQYF
. TRBJ2-7 TRBD1 TRBV7-8 TGTGCCACGGGACAGGGTACCTACGAGCAGTACTTC CATGQGTYEQYF
. TRBJ2-7 . TRBV29-1 TGCAGCGCAACCGGAGAGGGACACTCCTACGAGCAGTACTTC CSATGEGHSYEQYF
medium-sized TRBJ2-1 . TRBV9 TGTGCCAGCAGCGCCCTTAGGGATGAGCAGTTCTTC CASSALRDEQFF
. TRBJ2-5 TRBD2 TRBV5-1 TGCGCCAGCAGCACTCCCGGGACTAGCATTCAAGAGACCCAGTACTTC CASSTPGTSIQETQYF
. TRBJ2-3 . TRBV2 TGTGCCAGCAGTGATCTACAGGCTAACACAGATACGCAGTATTTT CASSDLQANTDTQYF
. TRBJ1-2 . TRBV7-9 TGTGCCAGCAGCTTAGGGACGTCGAATGGCTACACCTTC CASSLGTSNGYTF
few TRBJ2-1 TRBD2 TRBV28 TGTGCCATACAGCCCGGGACTAGCGTTGTCAATGAGCAGTTCTTC CAIQPGTSVVNEQFF
. TRBJ2-3 . TRBV29-1 TGCAGCGTTAAGGAGGCCCCCGGCTTAGGAGATACGCAGTATTTT CSVKEAPGLGDTQYF
. TRBJ1-2 . TRBV5-8 TGTGCCAGCAGTAGGTTTGCTGTCCGGGATTCATATGGCTACACCTTC CASSRFAVRDSYGYTF
few TRBJ2-7 TRBD2 TRBV4-1 TGCGCCAGCAGCCTCCTGGGACTAGGGAAGGAGCAGTACTTC CASSLLGLGKEQYF
medium-sized TRBJ2-7 TRBD1 TRBV7-9 TGTGCCAGCAGCTCCTGGACAGGGGGCGAGCAGTACTTC CASSSWTGGEQYF
few TRBJ1-5 . TRBV4-2 TGTGCCAGCAGCCAAGGGGGAATGCCCCAGCATTTT CASSQGGMPQHF
. TRBJ2-5 . TRBV29-1 TGCAGCGTTGAAGATCGAGAGGGCCCCACCAGGGAGACCCAGTACTTC CSVEDREGPTRETQYF
. TRBJ2-7 . TRBV4-1 TGCGCCAGCAGCCAGAGGGCGGCTAGCTCCTACGAGCAGTACTTC CASSQRAASSYEQYF
. TRBJ1-4 . TRBV7-9 TGTGCCAGCAGCCTAACCAGGGAATTGACTAATGAAAAACTGTTTTTT CASSLTRELTNEKLFF
. TRBJ1-2 TRBD1 TRBV15 TGTGCCACCAGCAGACTTAGACAGGGGGACTATGGCTACACCTTC CATSRLRQGDYGYTF
few TRBJ1-2 . TRBV6-6 TGTGCCAGCACGGGTAGGGACTATGGCTACACCTTC CASTGRDYGYTF
few TRBJ2-2 . TRBV27 TGTGCCAGCAGTTTGCCTTACACCGGGGAGCTGTTTTTT CASSLPYTGELFF
few TRBJ2-7 TRBD1 TRBV14 TGTGCCAGCAGCCACCTGGACAGGTACGAGCAGTACTTC CASSHLDRYEQYF
. TRBJ2-2 TRBD1 TRBV7-9 TGTGCCAGCAGCATGAAACAGGGGGCTGCGAACACCGGGGAGCTGTTTTTT CASSMKQGAANTGELFF
few TRBJ2-7 TRBD2 TRBV19 TGTGCCAGTAGTGCCTCTAGCGGGAGGAGTTACGAGCAGTACTTC CASSASSGRSYEQYF
few TRBJ2-3 . TRBV13 TGTGCCAGCAGCCCGACAGGGGCGGGAGTTAGCACAGATACGCAGTATTTT CASSPTGAGVSTDTQYF
few TRBJ2-5 TRBD2 TRBV4-2 TGTGCCAGCAGTCTACCGGGACTAGCACTCGAGACCCAGTACTTC CASSLPGLALETQYF
. TRBJ1-1 TRBD1 TRBV20-1 TGCAGTGCTATCCGGGACAGGGACGCTTTCTTT CSAIRDRDAFF
. TRBJ2-1 . TRBV6-1 TGTGCCAGCCGTCCCCAGGAGGGCCCTCACAATGAGCAGTTCTTC CASRPQEGPHNEQFF
. TRBJ2-7 TRBD1 TRBV4-3 TGCGCCAGCAGCCAAGATCCCGGGACAGGACTATACGAGCAGTACTTC CASSQDPGTGLYEQYF
. TRBJ2-7 . TRBV27 TGTGCCAGCAGTTTTTCCCACAGGTACGAGCAGTACTTC CASSFSHRYEQYF
. TRBJ1-1 . TRBV29-1 TGCAGCGTGCTTCCGGGGGCGAACACTGAAGCTTTCTTT CSVLPGANTEAFF
. TRBJ2-1 . TRBV7-8 TGTGCCAGCAGCTTATTGGGCTCAAGTGAGCAGTTCTTC CASSLLGSSEQFF
. TRBJ2-7 TRBD1 TRBV6-1 TGTGCCGGTTCCGGGACAGGGGTGGGAGAGCAGTACTTC CAGSGTGVGEQYF
. TRBJ1-5 TRBD1 TRBV27 TGTGCCAGCAGTTACAGGGGTGGCAATCAGCCCCAGCATTTT CASSYRGGNQPQHF
. TRBJ2-1 . TRBV11-2 TGTGCCAGCAGCTTAGTGGCGTCTATGGTCGATGAGCAGTTCTTC CASSLVASMVDEQFF
. TRBJ1-2 . TRBV30 TGTGCCTGGAGTTTCCTGAGTGGCTACACCTTC CAWSFLSGYTF
. TRBJ2-3 TRBD2 TRBV29-1 TGCAGCGTTGAAGGACTAGCGGAGACTAATACGCAGTATTTT CSVEGLAETNTQYF
. TRBJ2-4 . TRBV5-1 TGCGCCAGCAGCGGAGAAGACGGGAACATTCAGTACTTC CASSGEDGNIQYF
few TRBJ2-3 . TRBV11-2 TGTGCCAGCAGCCCCTCCGGGGATACGCAGTATTTT CASSPSGDTQYF
. TRBJ1-1 . TRBV29-1 TGCAGCGTTGTACAAACGAACACTGAAGCTTTCTTT CSVVQTNTEAFF